This TCR beta chain was captured in a study of molecular identifiers for immune sequencing clone quantification. Broader study findings: Among some 990,000 naive cells, as was reported, spiked Jurkat TCR RNA from one cell was detectable.

This clonotype showed up many times. Its specificity is unknown. TCRdb reprocessed the PCR reads with MiXCR, giving one entry per CDR3 protein. This table has over 600,000 distinct CDR3 sequences, 20% appearing once. The V end was cut by 2 bases, the J end by 3 bases, with 8 bases between. This CDR3 region has 14 residues. Germline V gene sequence: CDR1 MDHEN, CDR2 SYDVKM. The authors sorted naive CD8 T cells as CD8+CD4-CCR7+CD45RA+. Sequenced input: naive CD8+ T cells from blood, with Jurkat cell RNA spiked in. Subset: FACS-sorted CD8+CD4-CCR7+CD45RA+ naive T cells. The genes are TRBV28 and TRBJ1-5; D remains ambiguous. The TCR sequence derives from a human donor in good health. Some libraries in this study had Jurkat cell RNA spiked in. CDR3 residues: CASSLTQLNQPQHF. The CDR3 DNA reads as TGTGCCAGCAGTTTAACACAGCTCAATCAGCCCCAGCATTTT.